This T cell receptor beta chain was documented in a study of molecular identifiers for immune sequencing clone quantification. There are 14 residues in the CDR3. One entry per CDR3 protein results from TCRdb running MiXCR on the PCR reads. Of 550,000 to 750,000 distinct CDR3 sequences in the sample, 15% to 20% are singletons; the top ten hold roughly 0.85%. This clonotype was recorded a few times. An end of the junction does not agree with germline; a read error may underlie this. Material: naive CD8+ T cells from blood, with Jurkat cell RNA spiked in. The subset was: FACS-sorted CD8+CD4-CCR7+CD45RA+ naive T cells. The sequence came from a human donor in good health. Some libraries in this study had Jurkat cell RNA spiked in. V gene TRBV12-3 or TRBV12-4 combines with J gene TRBJ2-5, with D perhaps being TRBD1 or TRBD2 (7 bases each). The CDR3 spells CVSSWEGAQETQYF. As DNA, the CDR3 is TGTGTCAGCAGTTGGGAGGGGGCTCAGGAGACCCAGTACTTC.